This entry lists 18 T cell receptor beta chains sequenced from one sample in a study of shared clonotypes between healthy human individuals. Naive CD8 cells lacked CD45RO, underwent positive selection for CCR7 and left out terminally differentiated effector memory CD45RA+ cells. TCRdb's copy holds only in-frame clones and misses some; the assay was immunoSEQ multiplex PCR. The sample yields around 1.9 million clones, just over 90% seen once. Sequenced: naive CD8+ T cells from PBMCs. The receptor set was obtained from a man aged 18-30 years in good health. Some clones in this sample may be carry-over from other donors' samples.

The chain combines TRBV27 with TRBJ2-1; possibly TRBD2 for D (5 bases). The CDR3 has 15 amino acids. CDR1 and CDR2 (germline): MNHEY, SMNVEV (reference sequence). V dropped 3 bases and J dropped 3 bases, with 12 bases sitting between them. The CDR3: CASSFSGGVYNEQFF. CDR3 in DNA: TGTGCCAGCAGTTTCTCTGGAGGCGTCTACAATGAGCAGTTCTTC.

The chain uses TRBV19 and TRBJ1-5, with a tentative D call TRBD1 (6 bases). Between the trimmed V and J ends, which lost 6 bases and 4 bases, there was a span of 13 bases. Looked up from germline, CDR1 is LNHDA and CDR2 is SQIVND (reference sequence). The CDR3 runs 14 residues. The CDR3 here is CASRIRDTNQPQHF. In DNA form, the CDR3 reads TGTGCCAGTAGAATTAGGGACACGAATCAGCCCCAGCATTTT.

This chain uses TRBV5-6 with TRBJ2-3; D is unclear. The germline gives CDR1 SGHDT, CDR2 YYEEEE. Trimming left V 4 bases short and J 6 bases short, with 21 bases between. The CDR3 extends over 16 amino acids. The CDR3 sequence is CASSPDRLTGLDTQYF. The CDR3 DNA reads as TGTGCCAGCAGCCCGGACCGACTCACCGGGTTGGATACGCAGTATTTT.

The rearrangement uses TRBV2 and TRBJ2-3; D gene uncertain. Germline V gene sequence: CDR1 SNHLY, CDR2 FYNNEI. CDR3 size: 15 residues. V was pared by 2 bases and J by 6 bases, with 15 bases between. The CDR3 reads CASSELGPARDTQYF. The CDR3 DNA reads as TGTGCCAGCAGTGAACTGGGCCCCGCTCGGGATACGCAGTATTTT.

The chain joins TRBV19 to TRBJ2-4, with 10 bases identical to TRBD1. CDR3 length equals 16 residues. The J segment lost 0 bases and the V segment lost 3 bases, leaving 2 bases of the junction unmatched. Germline V gives CDR1 LNHDA, CDR2 SQIVND (reference sequence). CDR3 nucleotides: TGTGCCAGTAGTATGGGGACAGGGGTAGCCAAAAACATTCAGTACTTC. Amino acids: CASSMGTGVAKNIQYF.

V usage is TRBV7-3 and J usage is TRBJ2-3, with 7 bases matching TRBD2. The V gene's germline CDR1 is SGHTA and CDR2 FQGTGA. J lost 2 bases, V lost 7 bases, and 12 bases had no gene match. The CDR3 is 16 residues long. The DNA of the CDR3 is TGTGCCAGCACCTTGGGCGCTAGCGGCACCACAGATACGCAGTATTTT. It is translated as CASTLGASGTTDTQYF.

The chain carries TRBV27 and TRBJ2-1, with 7 positions matching TRBD2. The CDR3 covers 16 residues. Germline V gene data show CDR1 as MNHEY and CDR2 as SMNVEV (reference sequence). J gave up 1 base and V 6 bases, and 9 bases lay outside the gene matches. The CDR3 nucleotides are TGTGCCAGCAGAAGCGGGACTACACCGTCCTACAATGAGCAGTTCTTC. Translated: CASRSGTTPSYNEQFF.

In this sample, this clone turned up a few times. This chain connects TRBV7-9 to TRBJ2-5; possibly TRBD1 for D (5 bases). Germline CDR1 is SEHNR and CDR2 is FQNEAQ (reference sequence). The CDR3 is made up of 15 amino acids. Trimming pared 2 bases from V and 4 bases from J, leaving 14 bases between. The CDR3 DNA reads as TGTGCCAGCAGCTTAAGGTCAGGGCTGAGAGAGACCCAGTACTTC. Its protein is CASSLRSGLRETQYF.

The chain has TRBV7-9 and TRBJ2-5; the match to TRBD2 covers 10 bases. V was clipped by 7 bases and J by 1 base; unmatched bases: 12. This CDR3 comprises 17 residues. From germline, CDR1 is SEHNR and CDR2 FQNEAQ (reference sequence). As DNA, the CDR3 is TGTGCCAGCACCCCACTAGCGGGAAGAGTGGGCCAAGAGACCCAGTACTTC. It translates to CASTPLAGRVGQETQYF.

The V gene is TRBV13, the J gene TRBJ2-5, with 10 bases aligning to TRBD2. This CDR3 is 16 amino acids long. Germline V CDR1 and CDR2: PRHDT, FYEKMQ (reference sequence). J was trimmed by 2 bases and V by 3 bases; bases with no gene match: 6. The CDR3: CASSFRTSGTQETQYF. The CDR3 coding sequence is TGTGCCAGCAGCTTTCGTACTAGCGGGACACAAGAGACCCAGTACTTC.

As concerns this clone: Distinct nucleotide sequences in the sample also encode this CDR3. The chain is built from TRBV11-2 and TRBJ2-5; a possible D gene is TRBD2 (6 bases). Between the trimmed V and J ends, which lost 0 bases and 5 bases, there was a span of 10 bases. The germline CDR1 and CDR2 sequences are SGHAT and FQNNGV. The CDR3 loop spans 14 amino acids. CDR3: CASSLERGWETQYF. CDR3 DNA: TGTGCCAGCAGCTTAGAGCGGGGCTGGGAGACCCAGTACTTC.

This sequence joins TRBV6-5 and TRBJ2-3, with D perhaps TRBD2 (5 bases). CDR1 and CDR2 from the germline V gene are MNHEY and SVGAGI. The CDR3 runs to 16 residues. V lost 4 bases to trimming and J lost 1 base, with 15 bases between them. For the CDR3, the DNA is TGTGCCAGCAGTTCCTTTGGTTGGGAGCGCACAGATACGCAGTATTTT. Amino acid sequence: CASSSFGWERTDTQYF.

V usage is TRBV7-9 and J usage is TRBJ1-5, with D possibly TRBD1 on 5 matching bases. Trimming pared 5 bases from V and 4 bases from J, leaving 18 bases between. From germline, CDR1 is SEHNR and CDR2 FQNEAQ (reference sequence). The CDR3 has 16 residues. CDR3 coding DNA: TGTGCCAGCAGCCCATCCACGGGACGGGGGAATCAGCCCCAGCATTTT. This gives the protein CASSPSTGRGNQPQHF.

This clone was seen just once. The CDR3 sequence: CAVRKTAQSSGNTIYF. CDR3 DNA: TGTGCCGTGCGGAAAACAGCCCAGAGCTCTGGAAACACCATATATTTT. The chain uses TRBV10-3 and TRBJ1-3, with D hard to call. The CDR3 is 16 amino acids. Germline V gene data show CDR1 as ENHRY and CDR2 as SYGVKD. Deletions cut 11 bases from V and 0 bases from J, with 20 bases between.

The rearrangement links TRBV27 to TRBJ1-3; D is unclear. Trimming left V 6 bases short and J 0 bases short, with 12 bases between. This CDR3 has 15 residues. CDR1 is MNHEY, CDR2 SMNVEV, per germline (reference sequence). CDR3 sequence (DNA): TGTGCCAGCAGCTCTCGGGTCAACTCTGGAAACACCATATATTTT. This encodes CASSSRVNSGNTIYF.

The rearrangement uses TRBV7-8 and TRBJ2-3; 10 nucleotides match TRBD2. Per germline, CDR1 SGHVS and CDR2 FQNEAQ. This CDR3 spans 17 amino acids. The V segment lost 2 bases and the J segment 1 base; nucleotides outside the gene matches: 6. CDR3 sequence reads: CASSLYPGTSGTDTQYF. The DNA for the CDR3 is TGTGCCAGCAGCTTATACCCCGGGACTAGCGGCACAGATACGCAGTATTTT. Full variable domain (remainder filled in from reference TRBV7-8 and TRBJ2-3): GAGVSQSPRYKVAKRGQDVALRCDPISGHVSLFWYQQALGQGPEFLTYFQNEAQLDKSGLPSDRFFAERPEGSVSTLKIQRTQQEDSAVYLCASSLYPGTSGTDTQYFGPGTRLTVL.

V gene TRBV13 combines with J gene TRBJ2-4, with 9 positions matching TRBD2. The CDR3 is made up of 18 amino acids. V was pared by 3 bases and J by 2 bases, with 11 bases of the junction left unmatched. CDR1 and CDR2 (germline): PRHDT, FYEKMQ (reference sequence). The CDR3: CASSFSLAGTGSKNIQYF. The CDR3 DNA sequence: TGTGCCAGCAGCTTCTCCCTAGCGGGGACTGGGTCCAAAAACATTCAGTACTTC.

The chain joins TRBV27 to TRBJ2-7, with D unresolved. The CDR3 runs to 14 residues. Germline V gene data show CDR1 as MNHEY and CDR2 as SMNVEV (reference sequence). The V end was cut by 3 bases, the J end by 3 bases, with 12 bases between. The CDR3 sequence is CASSLTAGNYEQYF. In DNA form, the CDR3 reads TGTGCCAGCAGTTTGACGGCTGGGAACTACGAGCAGTACTTC.